This T cell receptor beta chain was identified during a study of long-term antiretroviral therapy in people with HIV. At survey level, the immunoSEQ assay was run in its v3.0 version. Using immunoSEQ multiplex PCR, the repertoire was profiled, and TCRdb retains in-frame clones only, with some absent. This repertoire shows tens of thousands of clones, more than 80% found once; its top ten account for approximately 6%. Participants living with HIV all received treatment in the United States. Every specimen held between roughly 0.85-10 million cryopreserved PBMC. These were thawed and washed before DNA extraction. This CDR3 contains 13 residues. Germline CDR1 reads SEHNR; CDR2 reads FQNEAQ (reference sequence). With 4 bases removed from V and 3 bases from J, the gap between germline ends came to 9 bases.

The clonotype comes from a woman in her 50s with HIV. The sample in question was unsorted PBMCs, obtained 3.1 years after starting antiretroviral therapy. This chain connects TRBV7-9 to TRBJ1-1, with no clear D. The CDR3 sequence: CASSSGGHTEAFF. The CDR3 nucleotides are TGTGCCAGCAGCTCGGGAGGTCACACTGAAGCTTTCTTT. The full variable domain, rest sourced from reference TRBV7-9 and TRBJ1-1, is DTGVSQNPRHKITKRGQNVTFRCDPISEHNRLYWYRQTLGQGPEFLTYFQNEAQLEKSRLLSDRFSAERPKGSFSTLEIQRTEQGDSAMYLCASSSGGHTEAFFGQGTRLTVV.